The sequence of this T cell receptor (beta chain) was determined in a study of blood T cells in healthy people across ages (dated by TCRdb to the mid-2010s). Regarding the study in general: In model experiments, roughly one uniquely barcoded TCR beta cDNA molecule per two T cells was captured by template switching. Four age groups were formed from the donors: young (average about 17 years), middle-aged (just under 40), aged (roughly 59) and long-lived (roughly 88). Using deep sequencing normalized with unique cDNA molecular identifiers, the study measured how TCR beta repertoire diversity changes with age. Donors of different ages were randomly distributed across sequencing lanes to avoid experimental bias. Two additional independent replicas of 1 million unique cDNA reads from the same blood draw were analyzed for two donors (one aged 18 to 30 and one aged 80 or older). Study-wide findings and limitations: Because the CMV infection status of the donors was unknown, age-related changes in expanded clonotypes may potentially have been confounded. Compared with the aged group, the long-lived group had more naive CD4+ T cells, fewer expanded clones and increased TCR diversity, a pattern suggesting age selection. Bulk unsorted PBMC profiling prevented conclusive comparison of naive and antigen-experienced compartments. Observed TCR beta diversity correlated strongly with the percentage of naive T cells measured by flow cytometry. Estimates of total diversity from one million sequenced T cells were regarded as lower bounds and underestimates. As age increased, observed TCR beta diversity per million T cells dropped in a roughly linear way, and a significant reduction was already evident by age 40.

This clonotype has only one observation. Its antigen target is currently unknown. Base qualities are not at hand, and no much larger clone is one base apart. Donors were 35 to 40 systemically healthy Caucasian individuals from Russia aged roughly 6 to 90 years. About 9.8 milliliters of peripheral blood were drawn from each donor into EDTA-treated Vacutainer tubes. Ficoll-Paque density-gradient centrifugation was used to isolate PBMCs, with at least 6.5 million obtained per sample. Trizol reagent was used to extract total RNA from PBMCs, with at least 5 micrograms per sample. Naive CD45RAhigh/CD27high T cell percentages were measured by flow cytometry on a PBMC aliquot from every donor. Library method: 5' RACE. The data were produced on an Illumina HiSeq 2500. The second PCR ran for about 6 to 11 cycles and used a J-beta primer mix along with a sample-barcoded 5' primer. A template-switch 5' adaptor carrying 12 random nucleotides introduced a unique molecular identifier onto each TCR beta cDNA molecule. Each sample yielded at least 3 million CDR3-containing paired-end reads. The Mint cDNA synthesis kit, primed by a TRBC-specific oligonucleotide, was used to synthesize first-strand cDNA from all RNA. All cDNA was treated with uracil-DNA glycosylase and then went through a first 18-cycle PCR with the universal primers M1SS and BC2_uni_R. The paper's processing steps were these. For normalization, 1 million high-quality reads, each with a distinct molecular identifier, were randomly selected from each sample. Instead of being binned into consensus sequences, reads that shared molecular identifiers were thrown out. CDR3 identification, clonotype clustering and error correction used MiTCR with a Q25 quality threshold and the strictest error-elimination algorithm. A nonparametric unseen species model using Euler transformation provided a lower-bound estimate of total TCR beta diversity. TCRdb cleaned the public reads at Q25 with fastp, built clones with MiXCR and kept in-frame beta chains. Rows merge per CDR3 protein into single entries with the most common DNA and genes. The V and J calls reflect TCRdb's pipeline rather than the authors' work. In all, the sample holds 1.5 million to 1.9 million distinct CDR3 sequences, and about 42% of those were seen once. The top ten constitute about 4% of the sample.

The sequenced sample consisted of blood. This clonotype was sampled from a woman under 30 in good health.

At the DNA level, the sequence is TGTGCCAGCAGCCGACAACCGCCGACTGACTCGTACCAAGAGACCCAGTACTTC. This translates into CASSRQPPTDSYQETQYF. The rearranged segments are TRBV4-2 and TRBJ2-5, with the D gene uncertain. Taken from the germline V gene, the CDR1 and CDR2 loops are LGHNA and YNFKEQ. The CDR3 spans 18 residues, from the cysteine through the phenylalanine. The retained sequence is limited to the CDR3, 54 bases, with the frame set at the first base. V is cut by 4 bases and J by 0 bases, and the space between the germline ends is 21 bases.